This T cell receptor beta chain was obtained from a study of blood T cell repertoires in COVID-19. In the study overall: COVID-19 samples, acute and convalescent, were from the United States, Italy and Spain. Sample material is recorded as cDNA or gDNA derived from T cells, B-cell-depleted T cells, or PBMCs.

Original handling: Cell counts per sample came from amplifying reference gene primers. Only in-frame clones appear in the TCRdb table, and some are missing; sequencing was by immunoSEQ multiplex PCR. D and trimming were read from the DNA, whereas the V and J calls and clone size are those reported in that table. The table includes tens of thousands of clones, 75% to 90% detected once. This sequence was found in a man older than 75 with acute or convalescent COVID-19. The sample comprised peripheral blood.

The CDR3 region is CAISESARGEKLFF. The DNA for the CDR3 is TGTGCCATCAGTGAGTCGGCCAGGGGCGAAAAACTGTTTTTT. The chain recombines TRBV10-3 with TRBJ1-4; a weak D match, TRBD1 (6 bases). V shed 0 bases and J shed 8 bases, with 10 bases lying between them. Per the germline V gene, CDR1 is ENHRY and CDR2 is SYGVKD. The CDR3 spans 14 residues.